The source of this TCR beta chain is a study of T cells in tuberculosis. Overall study context: PBMC were archived before or within 7 days of starting treatment.

Notes on this clone: The antigen is unknown.

Study results and limitations: Active tuberculosis alpha repertoires lay closer to GMM-specific TCRs than controls'. Selection depended on which cryopreserved specimens were available.

V shed 7 bases and J shed 3 bases, with 13 bases lying between them. CDR1 and CDR2 (germline): LNHDA, SQIVND (reference sequence). The CDR3 has 14 residues. Using immunoSEQ multiplex PCR, the repertoire was profiled, and TCRdb retains in-frame clones only, with some absent. This sample has some 30,000 clones; more than 70% occur once, and the top ten carry 5.2%. The time point here: new active TB diagnosis, blood taken before or within 7 days of starting treatment. This clonotype was sampled from an adult with tuberculosis. Specimen: PBMCs, collected at tuberculosis diagnosis. J is TRBJ2-1 and V is TRBV19, with D possibly being TRBD1 (7 bases). The CDR3 DNA is TGTGCCAGTACCGGGGGACAGTTCTACAATGAGCAGTTCTTC. This sequence encodes CASTGGQFYNEQFF. Based on the CDR3 plus reference TRBV19 and TRBJ2-1, the full variable domain is DGGITQSPKYLFRKEGQNVTLSCEQNLNHDAMYWYRQDPGQGLRLIYYSQIVNDFQKGDIAEGYSVSREKKESFPLTVTSAQKNPTAFYLCASTGGQFYNEQFFGPGTRLTVL.